This T cell receptor beta chain derives from a study of cytomegalovirus exposure and HLA in healthy donors. The V gene's germline CDR1 is SGHNT and CDR2 YENEEA. The CDR3 is made up of 20 amino acids. V lost 5 bases, J lost 7 bases, and 23 bases stayed unmatched. Sequenced by immunoSEQ multiplex PCR; TCRdb stores in-frame clones only, minus some. This sample has over 200,000 clones, with 70% to 90% found just once. Source material: PBMCs. This chain connects TRBV11-3 to TRBJ1-5, with 10 positions matching TRBD1. This TCR came from a woman aged 18 to 35 in good health and CMV-seronegative. The CDR3 is CASSLYVPGQGIQHKQPQHF. CDR3 nucleotide sequence: TGTGCCAGCAGCCTATACGTCCCGGGACAGGGGATCCAACATAAGCAGCCCCAGCATTTT.